The sequence of this T cell receptor beta chain was determined in a study of blood T cell repertoires in COVID-19 (dated by TCRdb to about 2020). A note on the overall study: Samples from collaborators originated in the United States, Italy and Spain and spanned both the acute and convalescent phases of COVID-19. Where available, HLA class I and class II types were obtained from metadata supplied by the sample provider rather than from assay-based typing. The sample metadata nearly always contained a de-identified subject ID, COVID-19 status, age in years and sex. Samples came from the ongoing ImmuneRACE study (first 160 participants) plus 1,254 subjects from 6 global collaborators. Deeply sampled blood TCRbeta repertoires from subjects exposed to, actively infected with, or recovered from COVID-19 were included in the dataset. The prospective study material was composed of cDNA or gDNA derived from T cells, B-cell-depleted T cells, or PBMCs. A freely available public database, intended as a resource for researchers studying the immune response to SARS-CoV-2, is where the repertoires were released.

With respect to this clone: This clone's antigen is unknown. No much larger clone exists at a distance of one base, and base qualities are not known.

Broader findings and caveats from the paper: The quantity of clinical and demographic metadata differed by source and by participant and was supplied without curation.

Cut back by 4 bases and 1 base, the V and J ends lie 10 bases apart. Reading the germline V gene gives CDR1 SNHLY and CDR2 FYNNEI. Measured from the cysteine to the phenylalanine, the CDR3 is 14 residues long. The only DNA kept is the CDR3, 42 bases in frame from the first base. Enrolling through a virtual design, the prospective study's participants ranged in age from roughly 18 to 89 years and lived across approximately 25 United States geographic areas. In the prospective study, cohorts were assigned on the basis of participant-reported clinical history obtained from a screening survey and a study questionnaire. Mobile phlebotomists in the prospective study collected whole blood, serum and a nasopharyngeal or oropharyngeal swab from every participant. Over a 2-month period, participants in the prospective study had the option of providing additional blood draws and questionnaires. Prospective study blood samples were shipped either frozen or at room temperature before DNA extraction.

TCRbeta CDR3 regions were amplified from genomic DNA by means of the immunoSEQ Assay, a bias-controlled multiplex PCR. Per the original workflow: The number of nucleated cells in each sample was estimated from the amplification of reference gene primers within the assay. To quantify the absolute abundance of each unique TCRbeta CDR3 rearrangement, sequence reads were collapsed and filtered. For each sample, productive Simpson clonality was calculated by taking the square root of Simpson's diversity index across productive rearrangements. Here the immuneACCESS table is served through TCRdb, limited to in-frame sequences with V and J called. Missing clones are a known gap in these copies; in checked studies unresolved V genes cover under half, and the rest lacks a known reason. V and J calls and clone size are given by that table; D and trimming were obtained from the DNA. Within this sample are under 300,000 clones, with approximately 86% of them counted one time only. The top ten hold roughly 3.3% of the sample.

The origin of this receptor is a woman in her forties with acute COVID-19. The chain is made from TRBV2 and TRBJ1-1; D gene: possibly TRBD1, on 6 matching bases. Material: PBMCs or T cells enriched from blood (not recorded which). The DNA sequence is as follows: TGTGCCAGCAGTGGTGACAGGCCGAACACTGAAGCTTTCTTT. Translated, it reads CASSGDRPNTEAFF. Beyond the CDR3, the reference TRBV2 and TRBJ1-1 genes provide the residues; the full variable domain reads: EPEVTQTPSHQVTQMGQEVILRCVPISNHLYFYWYRQILGQKVEFLVSFYNNEISEKSEIFDDQFSVERPDGSNFTLKIRSTKLEDSAMYFCASSGDRPNTEAFFGQGTRLTVV.